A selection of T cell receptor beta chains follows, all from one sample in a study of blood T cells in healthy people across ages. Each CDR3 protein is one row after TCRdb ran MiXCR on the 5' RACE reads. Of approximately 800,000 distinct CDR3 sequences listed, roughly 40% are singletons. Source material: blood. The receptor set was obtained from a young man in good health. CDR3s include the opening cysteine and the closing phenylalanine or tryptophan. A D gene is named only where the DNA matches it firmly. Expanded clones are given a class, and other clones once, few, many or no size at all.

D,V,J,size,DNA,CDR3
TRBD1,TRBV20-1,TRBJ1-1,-,TGCAGTGCTATAGACAGGGGTAAGAACACTGAAGCTTTCTTT,CSAIDRGKNTEAFF
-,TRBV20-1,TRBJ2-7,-,TGCAGTGCTAGAGGGGCGGTCGAGCAGTACTTC,CSARGAVEQYF
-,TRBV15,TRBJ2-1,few,TGTGCCACCAGCAGAGACCCCAGGAATGAGCAGTTCTTC,CATSRDPRNEQFF
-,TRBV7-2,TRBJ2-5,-,TGTGCCAGCAGCTTAGAACTAGCTGTTGAGACCCAGTACTTC,CASSLELAVETQYF
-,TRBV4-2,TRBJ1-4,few,TGTGCCAGCAGCCAAGGAGAGGAGGACGGAAGGGAAAAACTGTTTTTT,CASSQGEEDGREKLFF
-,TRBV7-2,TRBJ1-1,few,TGTGCCAGCAGCCCCAGCGGGGAGAACACTGAAGCTTTCTTT,CASSPSGENTEAFF
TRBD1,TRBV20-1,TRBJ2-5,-,TGCAGTGTCCCGGACAGGTTTTCCCGAGAGACCCAGTACTTC,CSVPDRFSRETQYF
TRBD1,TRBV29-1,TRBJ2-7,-,TGCAGCGTGGGGACAGGGGCAACCTACGAGCAGTACTTC,CSVGTGATYEQYF
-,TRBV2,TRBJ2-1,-,TGTGCCAGCAGTGGTATTAGTGAGCAGTTCTTC,CASSGISEQFF
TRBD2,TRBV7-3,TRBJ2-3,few,TGTGCCAGCAGTACCGGACTAGCGGGGGCGACAGATACGCAGTATTTT,CASSTGLAGATDTQYF
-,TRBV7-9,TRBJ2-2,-,TGTGCCAGCAGCCATCCGGGCAGGGTAAAGGGCGGGGAGCTGTTTTTT,CASSHPGRVKGGELFF
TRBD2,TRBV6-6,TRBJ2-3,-,TGTGCCAGCAGTTACTCGGAACTAGCGGGGGGCACAGATACGCAGTATTTT,CASSYSELAGGTDTQYF
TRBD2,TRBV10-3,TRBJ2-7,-,TGTGCCATCAGTAAGTCCGGGGAAAGTTTCTATGGGGGACTAAGATACGAGCAGTACTTC,CAISKSGESFYGGLRYEQYF
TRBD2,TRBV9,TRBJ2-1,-,TGTGCCAGCAGCGTAGTCCTAGCGGGAGTGGGGAATGAGCAGTTCTTC,CASSVVLAGVGNEQFF
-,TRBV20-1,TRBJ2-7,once,TGCAGTGCTAGAACCCCCCTTAGGGACTACGAGCAGTACTTC,CSARTPLRDYEQYF
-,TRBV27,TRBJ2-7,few,TGTGCCAGCACCCTGGGGACGAGGCAGTACTTC,CASTLGTRQYF
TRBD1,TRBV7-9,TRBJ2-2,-,TGTGCCAGCGGGACAGGGGTCTCCGGGGAGCTGTTTTTT,CASGTGVSGELFF
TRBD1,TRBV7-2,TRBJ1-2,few,TGTGCCAGCAGCCCACGGACAGGGGGGGGGACTAACTATGGCTACACCTTC,CASSPRTGGGTNYGYTF
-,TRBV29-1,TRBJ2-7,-,TGCAGCGTTCCCAGGGATGACTACGAGCAGTACTTC,CSVPRDDYEQYF
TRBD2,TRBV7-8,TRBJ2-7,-,TGTGCCAGCACCCGGGGGGGGAGAACCTACGAGCAGTACTTC,CASTRGGRTYEQYF
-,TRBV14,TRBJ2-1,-,TGTGCCAGCAGCCTATTACAGCTTTTTACGAATGAGCAGTTCTTC,CASSLLQLFTNEQFF
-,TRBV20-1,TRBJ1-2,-,TGCAGTGCTAGAGTGACGTCGGGGAGGGATGGCTACACCTTC,CSARVTSGRDGYTF
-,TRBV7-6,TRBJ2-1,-,TGTGCCAGCAGCTTAGTTTCACTAGCAATAAATTCCTCCTACAATGAGCAGTTCTTC,CASSLVSLAINSSYNEQFF
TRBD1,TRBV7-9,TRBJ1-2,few,TGTGCCAGCAGCTCCCTCCTGGACAGGGGGCATGGCTACACCTTC,CASSSLLDRGHGYTF
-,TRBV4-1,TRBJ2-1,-,TGCGCCAGCAGCCAAGGGGGCGGTAGGACTCGACAGCCCAATGAGCAGTTCTTC,CASSQGGGRTRQPNEQFF
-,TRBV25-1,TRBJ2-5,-,TGTGCCAGCAGTGAATCTGGCCAGTATGAAGAGACCCAGTACTTC,CASSESGQYEETQYF
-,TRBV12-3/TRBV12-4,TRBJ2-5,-,TGTGCCAGCAGTGCCACCAGGGGGGCCGAGACCCAGTACTTC,CASSATRGAETQYF